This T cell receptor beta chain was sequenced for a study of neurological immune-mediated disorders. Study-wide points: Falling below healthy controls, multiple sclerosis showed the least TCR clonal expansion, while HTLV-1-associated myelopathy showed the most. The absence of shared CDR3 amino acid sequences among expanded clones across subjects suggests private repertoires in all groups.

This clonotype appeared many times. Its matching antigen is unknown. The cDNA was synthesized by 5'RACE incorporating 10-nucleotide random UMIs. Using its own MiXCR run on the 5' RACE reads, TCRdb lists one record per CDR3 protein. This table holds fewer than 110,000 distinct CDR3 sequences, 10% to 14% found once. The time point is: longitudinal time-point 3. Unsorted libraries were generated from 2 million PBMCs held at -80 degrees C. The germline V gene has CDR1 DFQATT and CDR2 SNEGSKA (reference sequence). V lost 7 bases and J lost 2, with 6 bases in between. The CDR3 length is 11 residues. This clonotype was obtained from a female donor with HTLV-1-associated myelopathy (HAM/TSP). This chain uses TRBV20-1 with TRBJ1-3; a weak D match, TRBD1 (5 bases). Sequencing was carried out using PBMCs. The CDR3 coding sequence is TGCAGTGGACAGACTGGAAACACCATATATTTT. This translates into CSGQTGNTIYF.